This TCR beta chain appears in the sequencing data of a study of blood T cell repertoires in COVID-19. On the study more broadly: There were acute and convalescent COVID-19 samples, and they came from the United States, Italy and Spain. PBMCs, B-cell-depleted T cells, or T cells provided the cDNA or gDNA that made up the material.

As originally analysed: Cell counts per sample came from amplifying reference gene primers. The data were produced by immunoSEQ multiplex PCR, yet TCRdb's version contains in-frame clones alone and is incomplete. Clone size and the V and J calls come from that table; the DNA yielded D and trimming. Here the sample spans 200,000 to 250,000 clones, about three quarters being singletons. This clone appeared a few times. The germline gives CDR1 MNHNY, CDR2 SVGAGI (reference sequence). The CDR3 has 14 amino acids. The junction had 10 bases not matched to a gene; V was cut back by 6 bases and J by 8 bases. This sequence joins TRBV6-6 and TRBJ1-2; 9 bases map to TRBD1. The receptor's source is a woman in her 70s with acute or convalescent COVID-19. Sequenced input: peripheral blood. The CDR3 DNA is TGTGCCAGCAGGTTAAAAGGGACAGGGTACGGCTACACCTTC. Residues: CASRLKGTGYGYTF.